Reported below is one T cell receptor (beta chain). This sample was taken from a study of blood T cell repertoires in COVID-19. About the research overall: COVID-19 samples, acute and convalescent, were from the United States, Italy and Spain. PBMCs, B-cell-depleted T cells, or T cells provided the cDNA or gDNA that made up the material.

The cohort comprised adults aged 18 to 89 years residing in some 24 US areas. TCRdb's table, derived via immunoSEQ multiplex PCR, lists solely in-frame clones and lacks some. This sample has under 200,000 clones, with around 82% found just once. Germline V CDR1 and CDR2: SGHTA, FQGTGA. Trimming took off 6 bases at V and 1 base at J, with 6 bases between the two ends. The CDR3 totals 13 residues. Input material: PBMCs or T cells enriched from blood (not recorded which). The receptor was derived from a man aged 55 to 70 who had recovered from COVID-19. J is TRBJ2-2 and V is TRBV7-3, with D tentatively TRBD1 (6 bases). For the CDR3, the DNA is TGTGCCAGCAGACAGGGGAACACCGGGGAGCTGTTTTTT. This encodes CASRQGNTGELFF.